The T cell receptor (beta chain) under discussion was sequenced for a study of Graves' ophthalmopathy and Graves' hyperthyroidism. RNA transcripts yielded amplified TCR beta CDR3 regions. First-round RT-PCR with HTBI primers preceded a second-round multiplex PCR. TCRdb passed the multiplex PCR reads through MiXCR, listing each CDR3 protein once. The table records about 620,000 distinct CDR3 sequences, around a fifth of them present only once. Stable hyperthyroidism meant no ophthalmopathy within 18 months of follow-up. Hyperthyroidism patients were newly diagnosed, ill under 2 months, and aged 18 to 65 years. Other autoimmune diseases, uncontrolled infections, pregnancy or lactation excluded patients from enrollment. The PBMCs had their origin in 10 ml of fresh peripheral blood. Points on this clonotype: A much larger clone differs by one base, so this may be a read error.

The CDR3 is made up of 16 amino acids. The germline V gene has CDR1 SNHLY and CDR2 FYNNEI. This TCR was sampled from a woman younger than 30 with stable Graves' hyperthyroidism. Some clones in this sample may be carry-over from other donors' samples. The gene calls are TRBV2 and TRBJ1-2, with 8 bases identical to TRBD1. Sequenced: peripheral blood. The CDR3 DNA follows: TGTGCCAGCAGTGAAAGGTTGGAGTCAGGGGGCGATGGCTACGCCTTC. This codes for CASSERLESGGDGYAF.